Sequencing of this T cell receptor (beta chain) was carried out in a study of T cell responses to AZD1222 COVID-19 vaccine. Study-wide findings and caveats: Spike-wide coverage was observed for vaccine-associated CD4 TCRs, with dominant responses at 160-218 and 743-854. The study found Spike-specific TCR breadth and depth rose after two AZD1222 doses. The donor cohort was predominantly white British with a female majority, and clonal diversity may have been underestimated.

V gave up 3 bases and J gave up 2 bases, with 6 bases separating them. From germline, CDR1 is LGHNA and CDR2 YSLEER. CDR3 length equals 13 residues. TCRdb's table, derived via immunoSEQ multiplex PCR, lists solely in-frame clones and lacks some. The table records approximately 100,000 clones, around 90% of them present only once. On this clone itself: Its antigen is not identified.

The chain recombines TRBV4-3 with TRBJ2-3; D gene uncertain. Sequencing used peripheral blood, obtained on day 0 of AZD1222 vaccination. This sequence originates from an adult in good health. CDR3: CASSHTYTDTQYF. CDR3 in DNA: TGCGCCAGCAGCCACACGTACACAGATACGCAGTATTTT.